The rows below give T cell receptor beta chains drawn from one sample of a study of T cells in Graves' hyperthyroidism and ophthalmopathy. TCRdb recomputed calls from the multiplex PCR reads with MiXCR, one row per CDR3 protein. Counted here are around 620,000 distinct CDR3 sequences, around 15% occurring once; the ten biggest clones make up less than 4.5%. Sample: blood. These receptors all come from a woman in her twenties or thirties with Graves' hyperthyroidism. The CDR3 runs from the conserved cysteine through the conserved F or W. The D gene is left open where the match is weak. The listing skips clone size in some rows; elsewhere it reads once, few, many or a size class.

clone_size: .; v_call: TRBV20-1; j_call: TRBJ2-1; d_call: TRBD2; cdr3_nt: TGCAGTGCTAGAGTTAGCGGGACCTCCTACAATGAGCAGTTCTTC; cdr3_aa: CSARVSGTSYNEQFF
clone_size: many; v_call: TRBV2; j_call: TRBJ2-1; d_call: TRBD2; cdr3_nt: TGTGCCAGCAGTGGACTAGCGGCCAAGATCAATGAGCAGTTCTTC; cdr3_aa: CASSGLAAKINEQFF
clone_size: .; v_call: TRBV2; j_call: TRBJ2-1; d_call: TRBD2; cdr3_nt: TGTGCCAGCAGTGAAGGAGCGGGAGGGTCTAATGAGCAGTTCTTC; cdr3_aa: CASSEGAGGSNEQFF
clone_size: many; v_call: TRBV9; j_call: TRBJ2-1; d_call: .; cdr3_nt: TGTGCCAGCAGCGTACTGGAAAACAATGAGCAGTTCTTC; cdr3_aa: CASSVLENNEQFF
clone_size: .; v_call: TRBV24-1; j_call: TRBJ2-1; d_call: .; cdr3_nt: TGTGCCACCAGTGGGGGGCTTTCCAATGAGCAGTTCTTC; cdr3_aa: CATSGGLSNEQFF
clone_size: once; v_call: TRBV19; j_call: TRBJ2-1; d_call: TRBD2; cdr3_nt: TGTGCCAGTAGTATCCGGCTAGCGGGACAGCAGTTCTTC; cdr3_aa: CASSIRLAGQQFF
clone_size: .; v_call: TRBV11-2; j_call: TRBJ2-3; d_call: TRBD2; cdr3_nt: TGTGCCAGCAGACTCGCCGTGGGGGTAGCGGGAACAGATACGCAGTATTTT; cdr3_aa: CASRLAVGVAGTDTQYF
clone_size: many; v_call: TRBV10-3; j_call: TRBJ1-1; d_call: .; cdr3_nt: TGTGCCATCAGTGAGTCGGCTGACAGGCGCAGTATTGACACTGAAGCTTTCTTT; cdr3_aa: CAISESADRRSIDTEAFF
clone_size: few; v_call: TRBV24-1; j_call: TRBJ2-1; d_call: .; cdr3_nt: TGTGCCACCAGTGCCACAGGACCCCGATACAATGAGCAGTTCTTC; cdr3_aa: CATSATGPRYNEQFF
clone_size: many; v_call: TRBV28; j_call: TRBJ1-2; d_call: .; cdr3_nt: TGTGCCATAGCCGGGAACTCCTATGGCTACACCTTC; cdr3_aa: CAIAGNSYGYTF
clone_size: many; v_call: TRBV20-1; j_call: TRBJ2-1; d_call: TRBD2; cdr3_nt: TGCAGTGCTGCCGGGACTAGCGGGAGGGCGTTCTACAATGAGCAGTTCTTC; cdr3_aa: CSAAGTSGRAFYNEQFF
clone_size: .; v_call: TRBV7-9; j_call: TRBJ1-1; d_call: TRBD1; cdr3_nt: TGTGCCAGCAGCTTAGAGGGACAGAAGAACACTGAAGCTTTCTTT; cdr3_aa: CASSLEGQKNTEAFF
clone_size: few; v_call: TRBV9; j_call: TRBJ2-1; d_call: TRBD1; cdr3_nt: TGTGCCAGCAGCCAACAGGGGCACTCCTACAATGAGCAGTTCTTC; cdr3_aa: CASSQQGHSYNEQFF
clone_size: few; v_call: TRBV24-1; j_call: TRBJ2-2; d_call: .; cdr3_nt: TGTGCCACCAGTGATTTCGGGCGGAGGCTGTTTTTT; cdr3_aa: CATSDFGRRLFF
clone_size: many; v_call: TRBV3-1; j_call: TRBJ2-7; d_call: .; cdr3_nt: TGTGCCAGCAGCTTTCCCTCAGGGAGGGGGACCTTGGAGCAGTACTTC; cdr3_aa: CASSFPSGRGTLEQYF
clone_size: many; v_call: TRBV28; j_call: TRBJ2-7; d_call: TRBD2; cdr3_nt: TGTGCCAGCACCGTTAGCGGGAGTTACGAGCAGTACTTC; cdr3_aa: CASTVSGSYEQYF
clone_size: few; v_call: TRBV7-9; j_call: TRBJ1-6; d_call: .; cdr3_nt: TGTGCCAGCAGCCCCCCTGTGCCCGGGGGGAATTCACCCCTCCACTTT; cdr3_aa: CASSPPVPGGNSPLHF
clone_size: once; v_call: TRBV5-1; j_call: TRBJ1-2; d_call: .; cdr3_nt: TGCGCCGGCAGCTTGGAGGGGAACTATGGCTACACCTTC; cdr3_aa: CAGSLEGNYGYTF
clone_size: .; v_call: TRBV4-1; j_call: TRBJ2-7; d_call: TRBD2; cdr3_nt: TGCGCCAGCAGCCAAAGGGAGGGTGCCTACGAGCAGTACTTC; cdr3_aa: CASSQREGAYEQYF
clone_size: few; v_call: TRBV19; j_call: TRBJ2-5; d_call: .; cdr3_nt: TGTGCCAGCCCCAGTCGGCAGGGAGAAGAGACCCAGTACTTC; cdr3_aa: CASPSRQGEETQYF
clone_size: .; v_call: TRBV6-1; j_call: TRBJ1-1; d_call: .; cdr3_nt: TGTGCCAGCAGTTGGGGGGCAGCAGCTTTCTTT; cdr3_aa: CASSWGAAAFF
clone_size: .; v_call: TRBV20-1; j_call: TRBJ2-1; d_call: TRBD2; cdr3_nt: TGCAGCGCTGGTCTAGCGGGAGGCTACAATGAGCAGTTCTTC; cdr3_aa: CSAGLAGGYNEQFF
clone_size: many; v_call: TRBV6-6; j_call: TRBJ2-1; d_call: .; cdr3_nt: TGTGCCAGCAGTTACGGGGCGGGCAATGAGCAGTTCTTC; cdr3_aa: CASSYGAGNEQFF
clone_size: .; v_call: TRBV29-1; j_call: TRBJ2-1; d_call: .; cdr3_nt: TGCAGCGTTGAAGATTGGCGGGACAATGAGCAGTTCTTC; cdr3_aa: CSVEDWRDNEQFF
clone_size: .; v_call: TRBV12-3/TRBV12-4; j_call: TRBJ2-7; d_call: .; cdr3_nt: TGTGCCAGCAGTTATCTAGTCCGATCAAACTCCTACGAGCAGTACTTC; cdr3_aa: CASSYLVRSNSYEQYF
clone_size: many; v_call: TRBV20-1; j_call: TRBJ2-7; d_call: TRBD2; cdr3_nt: TGCAGTGCTCGCCTAGCGGGGAGTGCCTACGAGCAGTACTTC; cdr3_aa: CSARLAGSAYEQYF